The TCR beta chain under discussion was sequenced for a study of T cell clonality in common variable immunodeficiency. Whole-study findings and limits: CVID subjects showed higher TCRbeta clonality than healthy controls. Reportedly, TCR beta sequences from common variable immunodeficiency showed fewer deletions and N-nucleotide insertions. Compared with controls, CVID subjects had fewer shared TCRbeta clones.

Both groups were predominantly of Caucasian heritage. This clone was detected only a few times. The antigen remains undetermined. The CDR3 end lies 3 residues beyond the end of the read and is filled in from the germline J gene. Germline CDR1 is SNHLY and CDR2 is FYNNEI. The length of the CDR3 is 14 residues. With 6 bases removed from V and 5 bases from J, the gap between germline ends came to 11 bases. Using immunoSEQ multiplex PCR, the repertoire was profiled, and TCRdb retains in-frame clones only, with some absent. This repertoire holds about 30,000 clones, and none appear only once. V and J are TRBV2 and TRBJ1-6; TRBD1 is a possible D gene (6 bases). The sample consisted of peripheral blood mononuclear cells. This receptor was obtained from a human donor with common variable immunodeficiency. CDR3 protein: CASSWTADNSPLHF. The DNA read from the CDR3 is TGTGCCAGCAGCTGGACAGCAGATAATTCACCC.